This TCR beta chain was retrieved from a study of T cell repertoires in cytomegalovirus infection. Broader study findings: Dominant in the ex vivo response were TCR beta clonotypes restricted by HLA-C and specific for CMV.

Trimming pared 1 base from V and 5 bases from J, leaving 23 bases between. This CDR3 is built from 17 residues. CDR1 is DFQATT, CDR2 SNEGSKA, per germline (reference sequence). In its sample, this clonotype was seen a few times. Antigen specificity is unknown. MiXCR was run by TCRdb on the reads, yielding one entry per CDR3 protein. The sample contains roughly 500,000 distinct CDR3 sequences, 16% of which appear only once. The source of this sequence is a human donor in good health (CMV status not recorded). Some clones in this sample may be carry-over from other donors' samples. The sample taken for sequencing was CD8+ T cells from PBMCs. The V gene is TRBV20-1, the J gene TRBJ1-1, with D possibly being TRBD1 (5 bases). The CDR3 is CSARGGPLGVGHTEAFF. CDR3 DNA: TGCAGTGCTAGAGGGGGCCCCCTAGGTGTAGGACATACTGAAGCTTTCTTT.